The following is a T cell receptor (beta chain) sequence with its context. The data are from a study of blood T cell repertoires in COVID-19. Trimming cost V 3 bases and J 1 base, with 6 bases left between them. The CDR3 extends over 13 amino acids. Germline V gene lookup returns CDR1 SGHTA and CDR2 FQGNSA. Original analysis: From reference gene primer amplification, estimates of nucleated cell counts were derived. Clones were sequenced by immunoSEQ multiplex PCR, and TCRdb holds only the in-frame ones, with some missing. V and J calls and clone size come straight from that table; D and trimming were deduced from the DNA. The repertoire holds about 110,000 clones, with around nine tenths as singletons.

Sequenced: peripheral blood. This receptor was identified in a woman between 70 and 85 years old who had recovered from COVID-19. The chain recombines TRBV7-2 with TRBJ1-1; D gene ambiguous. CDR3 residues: CASSFRENTEAFF. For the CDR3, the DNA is TGTGCCAGCAGCTTCCGGGAGAACACTGAAGCTTTCTTT.